A selection of T cell receptor beta chains follows, all from one sample in a study of T-cell memory formation after mild COVID-19. Using its own MiXCR run on the 5' RACE reads, TCRdb lists one record per CDR3 protein. The profile covers under 250,000 distinct CDR3 sequences, with 15% to 17% appearing a single time and 2% to 2.5% taken by the ten largest. The material sequenced was PBMCs or a T cell subset sorted from them (not recorded which). These receptors all stem from an adult woman who had mild COVID-19 (a few samples of this study predate the infection). Cell type and time point are not known. The conserved cysteine and the conserved F or W are not part of the CDR3 here. Fields, in order: V gene, J gene, CDR3 protein.

TRBV24-1,TRBJ2-1,ATSDTGFDNEQF
TRBV20-1,TRBJ1-1,SAEAGPDTEAF
TRBV7-9,TRBJ2-1,ASSLDGRSYNEQF
TRBV11-2,TRBJ2-1,ASSFVGSPYNEQF
TRBV24-1,TRBJ2-3,ATSDRRGRAVTDTQY
TRBV29-1,TRBJ1-1,SIQTGGIGTEAF
TRBV7-2,TRBJ1-6,ASSYQGALSSPLH
TRBV20-1,TRBJ2-2,SAPAGLQNTGELF
TRBV12-3/TRBV12-4,TRBJ2-7,ASSGLPSSYEQY
TRBV4-2,TRBJ2-7,ASSQGQYPSSYEQY
TRBV5-1,TRBJ2-3,ASSLGGSGNTDTQY
TRBV12-3/TRBV12-4,TRBJ1-3,ASCRAGSGNTIY
TRBV7-6,TRBJ2-7,ASSLAGQGRNEQY
TRBV25-1,TRBJ1-4,ASSEPGTGDEKLF
TRBV7-2,TRBJ2-7,ASSTRGYEQY
TRBV14,TRBJ2-3,ASSQVQGSSTDTQY
TRBV19,TRBJ2-1,ASSQVAGHEQF
TRBV6-2/TRBV6-3,TRBJ2-1,ASSYPSSGASYNEQF
TRBV7-8,TRBJ1-5,ASSSDRHDQPQH
TRBV24-1,TRBJ2-1,ATSGVDQGGSNEQF
TRBV7-2,TRBJ2-5,ASSRTAQETQY
TRBV2,TRBJ2-7,ASRAGGPNEQY
TRBV5-1,TRBJ1-1,ASSLAGTPEAF
TRBV5-1,TRBJ2-3,ASSGGGRSTDTQY
TRBV7-6,TRBJ2-7,ASSQGPAPYEQY
TRBV20-1,TRBJ2-7,SASASSHEQY
TRBV5-1,TRBJ2-1,ASSARGDNEQF
TRBV5-1,TRBJ2-5,ASSLDSQQETQY
TRBV7-9,TRBJ1-2,ASSLRDRGPGYT
TRBV13,TRBJ2-5,ASSLLPGRGQETQY
TRBV11-3,TRBJ2-7,ASSSLAASSYEQY
TRBV12-3/TRBV12-4,TRBJ1-3,ASSEPRGNTIY
TRBV11-1,TRBJ2-1,ASSLGRMGDEQF